Listed below are T cell receptor beta chains from one sample, sequenced in a study of blood T cells in healthy people across ages. TCRdb recomputed calls from the 5' RACE reads with MiXCR, one row per CDR3 protein. This sample has about 1.5 million distinct CDR3 sequences, with about 45% found just once. The sequencing sample was made of blood. These receptors were taken from a woman under 30 in good health. The CDR3 runs from the conserved cysteine through the conserved F or W. D genes are given only for firm matches. Expanded clones are given a class, and other clones once, few, many or no size at all.

NA,TRBV6-2/TRBV6-3,NA,TRBJ2-1,CASSGARFNEQFF,TGTGCCAGCAGTGGGGCTAGATTCAATGAGCAGTTCTTC
NA,TRBV29-1,NA,TRBJ2-7,CSVGHRVALYNEQYF,TGCAGCGTTGGGCACAGGGTAGCCCTTTACAATGAGCAGTACTTC
NA,TRBV20-1,few,TRBJ1-1,CSARRDTYTEAFF,TGCAGTGCCCGCCGGGACACCTACACTGAAGCTTTCTTT
NA,TRBV20-1,NA,TRBJ2-7,CSALRLVSLYEQYF,TGCAGTGCCCTGAGACTAGTCAGTCTCTACGAGCAGTACTTC
NA,TRBV28,few,TRBJ1-1,CASSFWTGESEAFF,TGTGCCAGCAGTTTCTGGACGGGGGAATCTGAAGCTTTCTTT
TRBD2,TRBV11-2,NA,TRBJ2-1,CASSLRLVKGLAVYNEQFF,TGTGCCAGCAGTTTAAGGTTGGTGAAGGGACTAGCTGTCTACAATGAGCAGTTCTTC
TRBD1,TRBV29-1,NA,TRBJ1-4,CSVPLTGVGEKLFF,TGCAGCGTGCCCCTGACAGGGGTAGGTGAAAAACTGTTTTTT
NA,TRBV10-3,NA,TRBJ2-1,CAIGRVQGGDEQFF,TGTGCCATCGGGAGGGTACAGGGGGGCGATGAGCAGTTCTTC
NA,TRBV29-1,NA,TRBJ2-1,CSVAWFSFVEQFF,TGCAGCGTTGCCTGGTTTAGTTTTGTTGAGCAGTTCTTC
NA,TRBV20-1,few,TRBJ2-1,CSAREGERAYNEQFF,TGCAGTGCTAGAGAGGGCGAGCGGGCGTACAATGAGCAGTTCTTC
NA,TRBV5-1,few,TRBJ2-3,CASSLRDATTDTQYF,TGCGCCAGCAGCCTCCGGGACGCCACCACAGATACGCAGTATTTT
TRBD2,TRBV6-2/TRBV6-3,few,TRBJ2-7,CASSSSGRAYEQYF,TGTGCCAGCAGTTCTTCCGGGAGGGCCTACGAGCAGTACTTC
TRBD2,TRBV5-1,NA,TRBJ2-7,CASSLPGLAGLRSSYNVQYF,TGCGCCAGCAGCTTGCCCGGACTAGCGGGGCTCAGAAGCTCCTACAATGTGCAGTACTTC
NA,TRBV5-1,many,TRBJ2-5,CASSFGSQETQYF,TGTGCCAGCAGCTTCGGCTCCCAAGAGACCCAGTACTTC
NA,TRBV20-1,NA,TRBJ2-7,CSARDLGQPYEQYF,TGCAGTGCTAGAGATTTGGGCCAGCCCTACGAGCAGTACTTC
TRBD1,TRBV6-1,NA,TRBJ1-1,CASRTGTLGAFF,TGTGCCAGCAGGACAGGGACCCTTGGAGCTTTCTTT
TRBD2,TRBV12-3/TRBV12-4,NA,TRBJ2-4,CASSFSTSGREVQYF,TGTGCCAGCAGTTTTTCGACTAGCGGGAGGGAGGTGCAGTACTTC
TRBD1,TRBV5-1,once,TRBJ1-2,CASSSGTGTYGYTF,TGCGCCAGCAGCTCCGGGACAGGAACCTATGGCTACACCTTC
NA,TRBV6-2/TRBV6-3,NA,TRBJ1-1,CASSYSTSPEAFF,TGTGCCAGCAGTTACTCGACGTCCCCTGAAGCTTTCTTT
NA,TRBV4-1,NA,TRBJ2-7,CASSQELGQDSYEQYF,TGCGCCAGCAGCCAAGAGTTAGGGCAGGACTCCTACGAGCAGTACTTC
TRBD2,TRBV29-1,NA,TRBJ2-1,CSVGATSGRAGKEQFF,TGCAGCGTTGGGGCGACAAGCGGGAGGGCCGGGAAGGAGCAGTTCTTC
TRBD1,TRBV28,NA,TRBJ2-1,CASSLPGQGIFVQFF,TGTGCCAGCAGTTTGCCGGGACAGGGGATCTTTGTGCAGTTCTTC
NA,TRBV4-1,NA,TRBJ2-1,CASSRVAPGNEQFF,TGCGCCAGCAGCCGTGTAGCCCCAGGCAATGAGCAGTTCTTC
NA,TRBV2,few,TRBJ2-7,CATWGSPSYEQYF,TGTGCCACCTGGGGCAGTCCGTCCTACGAGCAGTACTTC
NA,TRBV6-1,NA,TRBJ1-5,CASSEAFTINQPQHF,TGTGCCAGCAGTGAAGCGTTCACTATCAATCAGCCCCAGCATTTT
NA,TRBV5-1,NA,TRBJ1-2,CASSLWAGAGYGYTF,TGCGCCAGCAGCTTGTGGGCAGGGGCAGGATATGGCTACACCTTC
TRBD1,TRBV2,few,TRBJ1-2,CASRPDRAGYTF,TGTGCCAGCAGGCCTGACAGGGCTGGCTACACCTTC
NA,TRBV7-2,NA,TRBJ2-7,CASSLGAAPPYEQYF,TGTGCCAGCAGCTTAGGGGCGGCGCCTCCCTACGAGCAGTACTTC
NA,TRBV25-1,NA,TRBJ2-7,CASSESRTGSDYEQYF,TGTGCCAGCAGTGAATCCCGTACGGGTTCGGACTACGAGCAGTACTTC
TRBD1,TRBV12-3/TRBV12-4,NA,TRBJ2-7,CASSPQVTGVGEQYF,TGTGCCAGCAGTCCCCAAGTCACAGGGGTGGGGGAGCAGTACTTC
NA,TRBV29-1,NA,TRBJ1-1,CSVFLRGNGTEAFF,TGCAGCGTCTTTCTCCGCGGTAACGGCACTGAAGCTTTCTTT
TRBD2,TRBV29-1,NA,TRBJ2-1,CSGGLAGGTYNEQFF,TGCAGCGGGGGACTAGCGGGAGGCACCTACAATGAGCAGTTCTTC
NA,TRBV7-9,once,TRBJ2-4,CASSHLPLDGGLAIQYF,TGTGCCAGCAGCCACCTCCCCCTGGACGGGGGTCTGGCCATTCAGTACTTC
TRBD2,TRBV28,once,TRBJ2-1,CASIRLAGGYNEQFF,TGTGCCAGCATTCGCCTAGCGGGAGGATACAATGAGCAGTTCTTC
TRBD1,TRBV10-3,few,TRBJ1-1,CAISAQGAMNTEAFF,TGTGCCATCAGTGCCCAGGGGGCGATGAACACTGAAGCTTTCTTT
TRBD2,TRBV25-1,NA,TRBJ2-1,CASSDWTSGRASYNEQFF,TGTGCCAGCAGCGATTGGACTAGCGGGAGGGCCTCCTACAATGAGCAGTTCTTC